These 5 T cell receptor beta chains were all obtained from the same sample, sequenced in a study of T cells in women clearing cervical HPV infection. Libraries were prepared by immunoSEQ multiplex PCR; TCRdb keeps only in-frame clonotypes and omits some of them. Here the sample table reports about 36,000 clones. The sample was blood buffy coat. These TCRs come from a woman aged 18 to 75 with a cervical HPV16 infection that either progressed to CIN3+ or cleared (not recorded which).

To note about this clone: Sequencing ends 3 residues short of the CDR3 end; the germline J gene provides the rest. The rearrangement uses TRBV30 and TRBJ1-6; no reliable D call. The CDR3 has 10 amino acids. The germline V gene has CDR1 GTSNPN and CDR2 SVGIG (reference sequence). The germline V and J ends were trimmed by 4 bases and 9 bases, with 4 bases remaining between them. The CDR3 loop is CAWNGSPLHF. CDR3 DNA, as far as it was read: TGTGCCTGGAACGGTTCACCC. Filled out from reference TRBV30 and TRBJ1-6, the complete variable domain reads SQTIHQWPATLVQPVGSPLSLECTVEGTSNPNLYWYRQAAGRGLQLLFYSVGIGQISSEVPQNLSASRPQDRQFILSSKKLLLSDSGFYLCAWNGSPLHFGNGTRLTVT.

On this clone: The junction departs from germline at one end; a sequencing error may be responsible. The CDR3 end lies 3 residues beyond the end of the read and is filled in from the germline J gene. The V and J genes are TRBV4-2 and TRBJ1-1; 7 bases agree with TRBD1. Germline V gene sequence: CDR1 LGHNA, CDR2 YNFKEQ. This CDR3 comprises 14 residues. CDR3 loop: CASSPYRGGSEAFF. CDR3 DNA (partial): TGCGCCAGCAGCCCCTACAGGGGTGGCTCTGAA.

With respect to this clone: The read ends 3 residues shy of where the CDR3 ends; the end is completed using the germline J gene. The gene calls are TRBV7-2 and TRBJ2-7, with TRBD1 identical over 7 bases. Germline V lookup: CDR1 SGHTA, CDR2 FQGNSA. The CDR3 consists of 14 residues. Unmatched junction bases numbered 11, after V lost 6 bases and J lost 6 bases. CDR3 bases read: TGTGCCAGCAGACCTAGACAGGGAGTAGGCGAG. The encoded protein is CASRPRQGVGE. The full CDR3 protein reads CASRPRQGVGEQYF.

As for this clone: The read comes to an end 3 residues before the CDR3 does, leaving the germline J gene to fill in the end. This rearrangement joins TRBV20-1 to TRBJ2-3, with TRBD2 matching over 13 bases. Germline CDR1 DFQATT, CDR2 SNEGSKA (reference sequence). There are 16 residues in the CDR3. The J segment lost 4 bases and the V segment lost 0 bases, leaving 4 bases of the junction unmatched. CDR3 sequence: CSARDGTSGVADTQYF. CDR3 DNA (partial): TGCAGTGCTAGAGACGGGACTAGCGGGGTCGCAGATACG.

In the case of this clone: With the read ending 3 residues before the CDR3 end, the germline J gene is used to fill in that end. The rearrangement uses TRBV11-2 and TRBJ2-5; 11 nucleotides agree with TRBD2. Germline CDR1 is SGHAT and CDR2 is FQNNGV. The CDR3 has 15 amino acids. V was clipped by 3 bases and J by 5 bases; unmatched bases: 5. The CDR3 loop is CASSLNSGRVETQYF. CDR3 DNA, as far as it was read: TGTGCCAGCAGCTTGAATAGCGGGAGGGTGGAGACC. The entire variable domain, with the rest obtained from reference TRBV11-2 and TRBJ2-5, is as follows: EAGVAQSPRYKIIEKRQSVAFWCNPISGHATLYWYQQILGQGPKLLIQFQNNGVVDDSQLPKDRFSAERLKGVDSTLKIQPAKLEDSAVYLCASSLNSGRVETQYFGPGTRLLVL.